There are many counts of the clone carrying this T cell receptor beta chain. What it recognizes is unknown. These data are taken from a study of human T cells and chemical hapten exposure. Study information: The study traced per-sample TCR yield variation mainly to small differences in pooled library volumes.

Time point of the sample: healthy volunteer bleed at 2 weeks. RNA extraction used unfractionated whole blood as the source of total RNA. Study-wide findings and caveats: TCRs at a frequency above 1 in 1000 stayed unchanged with DPC sensitization.

The CDR3 spans 17 residues. The germline gives CDR1 WSHSY, CDR2 SAAADI. Trimming removed 0 bases from V and 4 bases from J, with 15 bases in between. Unique molecular identifiers were attached to individual cDNA molecules within the library. Under the authors' procedure: From roughly 23,000 to 640,000 TCRs were found per sample, with a median of approximately 96,000. TCRdb ran MiXCR on the RACE reads and lists one entry per CDR3 protein. TCRdb's processing, not the study's, gives the V and J calls here. In the table there are over 100,000 distinct CDR3 sequences, about 9% of which are singletons. V is TRBV10-2 and J is TRBJ2-2, with D possibly TRBD1 on 6 matching bases. The origin of this receptor is a male donor in good health. Some clones in this sample may be carry-over from other donors' samples. Sequencing was performed on whole blood. CDR3 amino acids: CASSESLQGPVTGELFF. The CDR3 coding sequence is TGCGCCAGCAGTGAGTCTCTCCAGGGGCCGGTCACCGGGGAGCTGTTTTTT.